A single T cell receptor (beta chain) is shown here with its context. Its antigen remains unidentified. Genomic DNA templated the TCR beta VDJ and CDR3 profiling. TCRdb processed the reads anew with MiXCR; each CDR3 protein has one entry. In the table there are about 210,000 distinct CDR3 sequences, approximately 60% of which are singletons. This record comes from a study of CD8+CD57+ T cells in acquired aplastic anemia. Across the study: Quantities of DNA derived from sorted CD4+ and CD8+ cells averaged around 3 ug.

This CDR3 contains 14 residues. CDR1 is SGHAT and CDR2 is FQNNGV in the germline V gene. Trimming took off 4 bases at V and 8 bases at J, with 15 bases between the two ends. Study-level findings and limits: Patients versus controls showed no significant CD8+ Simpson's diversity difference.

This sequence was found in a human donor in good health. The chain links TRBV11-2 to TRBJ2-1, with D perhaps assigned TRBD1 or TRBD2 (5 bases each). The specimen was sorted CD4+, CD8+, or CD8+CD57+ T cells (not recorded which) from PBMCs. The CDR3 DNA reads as TGTGCCAGCAGCTCCGGGGCTCTGGACGATGAGCAGTTCTTC. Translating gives CASSSGALDDEQFF.